This T cell receptor (beta chain) was retrieved from a study of control samples from healthy donors and cancer patients. The ends lost 7 bases at V and 7 bases at J; junction bases unmatched: 13. This CDR3 is 17 amino acids long. Germline V lookup: CDR1 LGHNA, CDR2 YSLEER. Here immunoSEQ multiplex PCR was the method, and the copy in TCRdb shows in-frame clones only, minus some. This table has 65,000 to 85,000 clones, around nine tenths appearing once. Material for sequencing was PBMCs. The chain recombines TRBV4-3 with TRBJ2-2; 12 bases are a match to TRBD2. The sequence was obtained from a woman between 50 and 59 years old with colorectal cancer. The CDR3 DNA sequence: TGCGCCAGCACACCCCGACTAGCGGGGGAGGGGGACGGGGAGCTGTTTTTT. As protein: CASTPRLAGEGDGELFF.